This is a list of T cell receptor beta chains from one sample in a study of identical twins. TCRdb passed the 5' RACE reads through MiXCR, listing each CDR3 protein once. The sample shows about 690,000 distinct CDR3 sequences, 21% of them seen only once. This same sample was also taken into another study, of T cells expressing NK-cell markers.

The sequencing sample was made of PBMCs. The receptors shown here come from a woman aged 18-35 years in good health. The CDR3 runs from the conserved cysteine through the conserved F or W. The D gene is left open where the match is weak. Clone size is shown for a subset of rows, as once, few, many or a class of expanded clone.

V gene: TRBV7-2
J gene: TRBJ2-3
D gene: NA
clone size: NA
CDR3 DNA: TGTGCCAGCAGACTGACTGGCGGTTCCACAGATACGCAGTATTTT
CDR3 protein: CASRLTGGSTDTQYF

V gene: TRBV6-2/TRBV6-3
J gene: TRBJ2-1
D gene: TRBD1
clone size: NA
CDR3 DNA: TGTGCCAGCAGTTACAAGGGACAGGCAGGGGAGCAGTTCTTC
CDR3 protein: CASSYKGQAGEQFF

V gene: TRBV12-3/TRBV12-4
J gene: TRBJ2-3
D gene: NA
clone size: many
CDR3 DNA: TGTGCCAGCAGTTTTCCCTCCGCGGCAGATACGCAGTATTTT
CDR3 protein: CASSFPSAADTQYF

V gene: TRBV3-1
J gene: TRBJ2-3
D gene: NA
clone size: NA
CDR3 DNA: TGTGCCAGCAGCCAAGGCGGCGGTACTGGAACGCAGTATTTT
CDR3 protein: CASSQGGGTGTQYF

V gene: TRBV7-2
J gene: TRBJ2-2
D gene: TRBD2
clone size: few
CDR3 DNA: TGTGCCAGCAGCCCAGCGCGGGGGGTCGGGGAGCTGTTTTTT
CDR3 protein: CASSPARGVGELFF

V gene: TRBV29-1
J gene: TRBJ2-2
D gene: TRBD1
clone size: NA
CDR3 DNA: TGCAGCGTTGTGGATCCGGGACAGGGAAATTTCGGGGAGCTGTTTTTT
CDR3 protein: CSVVDPGQGNFGELFF

V gene: TRBV4-3
J gene: TRBJ2-1
D gene: NA
clone size: NA
CDR3 DNA: TGCGCCAGCAGCCATCGTCAGTCCGGGACTTCCTACAATGAGCAGTTCTTC
CDR3 protein: CASSHRQSGTSYNEQFF

V gene: TRBV7-4
J gene: TRBJ2-7
D gene: NA
clone size: few
CDR3 DNA: TGTGCCAGCAGCTTAGTGGATGACACCTTCTACGAGCAGTACTTC
CDR3 protein: CASSLVDDTFYEQYF

V gene: TRBV20-1
J gene: TRBJ2-7
D gene: TRBD1
clone size: NA
CDR3 DNA: TGCAGTGCTAGAGGCCGGTTGGGACAGGGGCCCTACGAGCAGTACTTC
CDR3 protein: CSARGRLGQGPYEQYF

V gene: TRBV7-9
J gene: TRBJ2-5
D gene: NA
clone size: few
CDR3 DNA: TGTGCCAGCGCCCGGGGCATTCAAGAGACCCAGTACTTC
CDR3 protein: CASARGIQETQYF

V gene: TRBV10-3
J gene: TRBJ2-1
D gene: NA
clone size: NA
CDR3 DNA: TGTGCCATCAGTGTTCTTAGTGAGCAGTTCTTC
CDR3 protein: CAISVLSEQFF